A selection of T cell receptor beta chains follows, all from one sample in a study of regulatory T cells in long-lasting Graves disease. TCRdb reprocessed the multiplex PCR reads via MiXCR and lists one record per CDR3 protein. The sample comprises over 450,000 distinct CDR3 sequences, about 22% of which are singletons, and more than 6% rests with the top ten. Source: peripheral blood mononuclear cells (PBMCs), taken when the disease was refractory, from a patient treated with antithyroid drugs. The source is a female donor with Graves disease. Both conserved end residues are part of each CDR3. The D gene is left open where the match is weak. Clone size is stated in some rows and not others, as once, few, many or a class when expanded.

>few|.|14|TRBJ2-1|TRBV7-3
TGTGCCAGCAGCTTAATGGGCAGGGGAGGTGAGCAGTTCTTC
CASSLMGRGGEQFF
>few|TRBD1|16|TRBJ2-2|TRBV7-9
TGTGCCAGCAGCTTGGGCAGGGGGCTAAAGACCGGGGAGCTGTTTTTT
CASSLGRGLKTGELFF
>.|.|15|TRBJ1-2|TRBV20-1
TGCAGTGCTAGAGATGACGGCGCTGGCGTCTATGGCTACACCTTC
CSARDDGAGVYGYTF
>.|.|16|TRBJ1-1|TRBV12-5
TGTGCTAGTGGTTTGGTACAGGTAGGGGTTGTATCTGAAGCTTTCTTT
CASGLVQVGVVSEAFF
>few|TRBD1|15|TRBJ2-2|TRBV7-3
TGTGCCAGCAGCAGGGACAGGGGAAGTCCCGGGGAGCTGTTTTTT
CASSRDRGSPGELFF
>.|.|15|TRBJ1-4|TRBV7-2
TGTGCCAGCAGCAAAGGGGAAACAACTAATGAAAAACTGTTTTTT
CASSKGETTNEKLFF
>.|.|13|TRBJ2-2|TRBV6-1
TGTGCCAGCCTGACGCGGAACACCGGGGAGCTGTTTTTT
CASLTRNTGELFF
>.|TRBD1|12|TRBJ2-7|TRBV28
TGTGCCAGTATGGGACAGGTCTACGAGCAGTACTTC
CASMGQVYEQYF
>many|.|15|TRBJ2-7|TRBV28
TGTGCCAGCAGTTCCATACAGGGAAGGTTCGACGAGCAGTACTTC
CASSSIQGRFDEQYF
>many|.|12|TRBJ2-7|TRBV28
TGTGCCAGCGGGACCCCTGGGTACGAGCAGTACTTC
CASGTPGYEQYF
>.|TRBD1|16|TRBJ2-6|TRBV28
TGTGCCAGCAGTTTTGCAGGGGGCTCTGGGGCCAACGTCCTGACTTTC
CASSFAGGSGANVLTF
>many|.|15|TRBJ1-4|TRBV6-1
TGTGCCAGCAGCTCGTGGGACAAGAGCAATGAAAAACTGTTTTTT
CASSSWDKSNEKLFF
>.|.|16|TRBJ2-2|TRBV5-4
TGTGCCAGCAGCTTGGGATTGCGGCAAGGTACCGGGGAGCTGTTTTTT
CASSLGLRQGTGELFF
>many|TRBD1|16|TRBJ1-2|TRBV5-5
TGTGCCAGCAGCTTAGGGAACAGGGGGCCTAGCTATGGCTACACCTTC
CASSLGNRGPSYGYTF
>.|TRBD2|14|TRBJ2-1|TRBV12-3/TRBV12-4
TGTGCCAGCAGTTGGGTAGCGGGCCACAATGAGCAGTTCTTC
CASSWVAGHNEQFF
>many|.|18|TRBJ2-4|TRBV12-3/TRBV12-4
TGTGCCAGCAGTTTAGTAGGGACACCCGGCGGGGCCAAAAACATTCAGTACTTC
CASSLVGTPGGAKNIQYF
>many|TRBD2|14|TRBJ2-7|TRBV12-3/TRBV12-4
TGTGCCAGCAGTCGACTAGCGGGGGACAACGAGCAGTACTTC
CASSRLAGDNEQYF
>many|TRBD1|14|TRBJ1-1|TRBV28
TGTGCCAGCAGTTCGGGACAGTTGAACACTGAAGCTTTCTTT
CASSSGQLNTEAFF
>.|TRBD2|16|TRBJ2-2|TRBV5-1
TGCGCCAGCAGCACCGGACTAGCGGGGGTAACCGGGGAGCTGTTTTTT
CASSTGLAGVTGELFF
>.|.|12|TRBJ1-2|TRBV7-9
TGTGCCAGCAGCTTAAGTGGGGATGGCTACACCTTC
CASSLSGDGYTF
>few|.|15|TRBJ1-2|TRBV7-8
TGTGCCAGCAGCTTATATGGCAGGGAGGACTATGGCTACACCTTC
CASSLYGREDYGYTF
>many|.|13|TRBJ1-2|TRBV12-3/TRBV12-4
TGTGCCAGCAGCAGGACCCCGGACTATGGCTACACCTTC
CASSRTPDYGYTF
>.|.|15|TRBJ1-6|TRBV7-9
TGTGCCAGCAGCTTAGCAGGCAGAGATATTTCGCCCCTCCACTTT
CASSLAGRDISPLHF
>many|TRBD1|16|TRBJ2-5|TRBV24-1
TGTGCCACCAGTGATCCGGGACAGGAGGAGCAAGAGACCCAGTACTTC
CATSDPGQEEQETQYF
>many|TRBD2|17|TRBJ2-7|TRBV28
TGTGCCAGCAGCTGGGGACTAGCGGGGGCCTCTTCCTACGAGCAGTACTTC
CASSWGLAGASSYEQYF
>few|.|16|TRBJ1-5|TRBV27
TGTGCCAGCAGTTTATCGGGAGGGGGGGGAGGTCAGCCCCAGCATTTT
CASSLSGGGGGQPQHF
>few|.|16|TRBJ1-1|TRBV6-1
TGTGCCAGCAGTCAACTCCCGGGCCCCGGGAACACTGAAGCTTTCTTT
CASSQLPGPGNTEAFF
>many|.|16|TRBJ2-2|TRBV12-5
TGTGCTAGTGGTTTTAGAGCGGGCGGTCTTACCGGGGAGCTGTTTTTT
CASGFRAGGLTGELFF
>.|.|13|TRBJ1-5|TRBV30
TGTGCCTGGAGTCGCGGTCTCGATCAGCCCCAGCATTTT
CAWSRGLDQPQHF
>few|.|13|TRBJ2-5|TRBV12-3/TRBV12-4
TGTGCCAGCGCAGGGAATAGGGGAGAGACCCAGTACTTC
CASAGNRGETQYF
>few|.|16|TRBJ2-5|TRBV19
TGTGCCAGTAGTATAGATCACCTCGGGAGCCAAGAGACCCAGTACTTC
CASSIDHLGSQETQYF
>few|.|14|TRBJ2-7|TRBV7-9
TGTGCCAGCAGCCGTGACGGGACATCCTACGAGCAGTACTTC
CASSRDGTSYEQYF
>many|TRBD1|15|TRBJ1-2|TRBV28
TGTGCCAGCAGTTTATTGACAGGGAGTCAATATGGCTACACCTTC
CASSLLTGSQYGYTF
>many|TRBD1|14|TRBJ2-5|TRBV12-3/TRBV12-4
TGTGCCAGCAGCGGGGACAGGGTTCAAGAGACCCAGTACTTC
CASSGDRVQETQYF
>.|.|15|TRBJ1-2|TRBV19
TGTGCCAGTATTGGACAAGGGGCCAGAAGCTATGGCTACACCTTC
CASIGQGARSYGYTF
>.|.|15|TRBJ1-3|TRBV27
TGTGCCAGCAGAAAGGACAGTCTGCCTGGAAACACCATATATTTT
CASRKDSLPGNTIYF
>many|.|15|TRBJ2-5|TRBV24-1
TGTGCCACCAGTGATCAACAGAACTACCAAGAGACCCAGTACTTC
CATSDQQNYQETQYF
>.|.|14|TRBJ2-7|TRBV25-1
TGTGCCAGCAACTCCTTCGACAGTCCCTACGAGCAGTACTTC
CASNSFDSPYEQYF
>many|.|14|TRBJ1-5|TRBV3-1
TGTGCCAGCAGCCAAAAGGGGAGCAATCAGCCCCAGCATTTT
CASSQKGSNQPQHF
>few|.|15|TRBJ1-4|TRBV29-1
TGCAGCGTTGGAGGGGGAAGGGGACCTAATGAAAAACTGTTTTTT
CSVGGGRGPNEKLFF
>once|TRBD2|21|TRBJ2-6|TRBV25-1
TGTGCCAGCACCTCAAGGGCGGCTCACACAGGGACTAGCTCTGGGGCCAACGTCCTGACTTTC
CASTSRAAHTGTSSGANVLTF
>few|TRBD1|13|TRBJ2-7|TRBV6-1
TGTGCCACCCGGACAGGGGGTCGGGACGAGCAGTACTTC
CATRTGGRDEQYF
>many|TRBD1|13|TRBJ1-2|TRBV12-3/TRBV12-4
TGTGCCAGCAGTTACCGACAGGGTAGGGGCTACACCTTC
CASSYRQGRGYTF
>.|TRBD2|15|TRBJ2-1|TRBV11-2
TGTGCCAGCAGCCCGGTTAGCGGGGCGGGTGGTGAGCAGTTCTTC
CASSPVSGAGGEQFF
>many|.|14|TRBJ1-5|TRBV6-2/TRBV6-3
TGTGCCAGCAGTTATGCCCTCTCAAGGAGCCCCCAGCATTTT
CASSYALSRSPQHF
>.|.|13|TRBJ1-2|TRBV19
TGTGCCAGTAGTATTCGGGGGAGCTATGGCTACACCTTC
CASSIRGSYGYTF
>few|.|15|TRBJ2-5|TRBV28
TGTGCCAGCAATCAGGGGGGGGGGGCTGGGGAGACCCAGTACTTC
CASNQGGGAGETQYF